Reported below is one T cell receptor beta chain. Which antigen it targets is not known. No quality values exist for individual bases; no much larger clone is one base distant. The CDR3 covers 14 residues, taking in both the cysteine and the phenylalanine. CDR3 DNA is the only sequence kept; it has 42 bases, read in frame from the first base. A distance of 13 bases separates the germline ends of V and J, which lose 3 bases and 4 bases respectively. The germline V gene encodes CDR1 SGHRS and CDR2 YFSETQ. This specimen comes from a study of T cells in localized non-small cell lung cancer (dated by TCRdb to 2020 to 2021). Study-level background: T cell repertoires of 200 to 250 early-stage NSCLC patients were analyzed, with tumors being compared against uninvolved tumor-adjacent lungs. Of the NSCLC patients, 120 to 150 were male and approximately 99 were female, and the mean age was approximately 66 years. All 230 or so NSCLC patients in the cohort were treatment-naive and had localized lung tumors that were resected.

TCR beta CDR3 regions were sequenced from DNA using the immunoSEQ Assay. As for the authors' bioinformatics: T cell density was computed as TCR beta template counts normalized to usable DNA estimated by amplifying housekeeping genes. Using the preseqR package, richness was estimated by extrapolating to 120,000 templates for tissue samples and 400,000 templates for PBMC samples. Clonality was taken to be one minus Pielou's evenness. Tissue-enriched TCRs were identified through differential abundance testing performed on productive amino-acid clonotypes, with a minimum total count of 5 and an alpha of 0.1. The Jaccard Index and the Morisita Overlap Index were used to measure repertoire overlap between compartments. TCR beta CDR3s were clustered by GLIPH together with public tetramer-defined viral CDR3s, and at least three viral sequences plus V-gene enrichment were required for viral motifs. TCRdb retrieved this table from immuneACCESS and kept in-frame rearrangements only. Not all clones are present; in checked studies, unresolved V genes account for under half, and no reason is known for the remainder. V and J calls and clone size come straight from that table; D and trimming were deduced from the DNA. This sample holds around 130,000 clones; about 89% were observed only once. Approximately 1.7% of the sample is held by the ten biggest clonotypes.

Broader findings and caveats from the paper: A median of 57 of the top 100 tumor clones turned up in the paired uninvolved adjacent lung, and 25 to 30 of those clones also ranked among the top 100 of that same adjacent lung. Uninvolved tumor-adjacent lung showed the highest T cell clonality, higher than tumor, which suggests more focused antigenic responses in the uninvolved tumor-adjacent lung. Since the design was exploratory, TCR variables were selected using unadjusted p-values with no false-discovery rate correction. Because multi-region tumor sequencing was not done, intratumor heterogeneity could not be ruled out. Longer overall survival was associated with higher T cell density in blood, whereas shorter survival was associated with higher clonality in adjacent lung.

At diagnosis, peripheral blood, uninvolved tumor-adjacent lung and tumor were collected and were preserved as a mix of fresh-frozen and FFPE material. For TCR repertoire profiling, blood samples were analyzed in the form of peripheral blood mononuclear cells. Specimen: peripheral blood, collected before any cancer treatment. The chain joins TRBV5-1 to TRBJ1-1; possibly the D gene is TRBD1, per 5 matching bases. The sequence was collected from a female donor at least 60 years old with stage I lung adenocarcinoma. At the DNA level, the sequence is TGCGCCAGCAGCTGGGGGGGAGAGAGCACTGAAGCTTTCTTT. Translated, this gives CASSWGGESTEAFF.